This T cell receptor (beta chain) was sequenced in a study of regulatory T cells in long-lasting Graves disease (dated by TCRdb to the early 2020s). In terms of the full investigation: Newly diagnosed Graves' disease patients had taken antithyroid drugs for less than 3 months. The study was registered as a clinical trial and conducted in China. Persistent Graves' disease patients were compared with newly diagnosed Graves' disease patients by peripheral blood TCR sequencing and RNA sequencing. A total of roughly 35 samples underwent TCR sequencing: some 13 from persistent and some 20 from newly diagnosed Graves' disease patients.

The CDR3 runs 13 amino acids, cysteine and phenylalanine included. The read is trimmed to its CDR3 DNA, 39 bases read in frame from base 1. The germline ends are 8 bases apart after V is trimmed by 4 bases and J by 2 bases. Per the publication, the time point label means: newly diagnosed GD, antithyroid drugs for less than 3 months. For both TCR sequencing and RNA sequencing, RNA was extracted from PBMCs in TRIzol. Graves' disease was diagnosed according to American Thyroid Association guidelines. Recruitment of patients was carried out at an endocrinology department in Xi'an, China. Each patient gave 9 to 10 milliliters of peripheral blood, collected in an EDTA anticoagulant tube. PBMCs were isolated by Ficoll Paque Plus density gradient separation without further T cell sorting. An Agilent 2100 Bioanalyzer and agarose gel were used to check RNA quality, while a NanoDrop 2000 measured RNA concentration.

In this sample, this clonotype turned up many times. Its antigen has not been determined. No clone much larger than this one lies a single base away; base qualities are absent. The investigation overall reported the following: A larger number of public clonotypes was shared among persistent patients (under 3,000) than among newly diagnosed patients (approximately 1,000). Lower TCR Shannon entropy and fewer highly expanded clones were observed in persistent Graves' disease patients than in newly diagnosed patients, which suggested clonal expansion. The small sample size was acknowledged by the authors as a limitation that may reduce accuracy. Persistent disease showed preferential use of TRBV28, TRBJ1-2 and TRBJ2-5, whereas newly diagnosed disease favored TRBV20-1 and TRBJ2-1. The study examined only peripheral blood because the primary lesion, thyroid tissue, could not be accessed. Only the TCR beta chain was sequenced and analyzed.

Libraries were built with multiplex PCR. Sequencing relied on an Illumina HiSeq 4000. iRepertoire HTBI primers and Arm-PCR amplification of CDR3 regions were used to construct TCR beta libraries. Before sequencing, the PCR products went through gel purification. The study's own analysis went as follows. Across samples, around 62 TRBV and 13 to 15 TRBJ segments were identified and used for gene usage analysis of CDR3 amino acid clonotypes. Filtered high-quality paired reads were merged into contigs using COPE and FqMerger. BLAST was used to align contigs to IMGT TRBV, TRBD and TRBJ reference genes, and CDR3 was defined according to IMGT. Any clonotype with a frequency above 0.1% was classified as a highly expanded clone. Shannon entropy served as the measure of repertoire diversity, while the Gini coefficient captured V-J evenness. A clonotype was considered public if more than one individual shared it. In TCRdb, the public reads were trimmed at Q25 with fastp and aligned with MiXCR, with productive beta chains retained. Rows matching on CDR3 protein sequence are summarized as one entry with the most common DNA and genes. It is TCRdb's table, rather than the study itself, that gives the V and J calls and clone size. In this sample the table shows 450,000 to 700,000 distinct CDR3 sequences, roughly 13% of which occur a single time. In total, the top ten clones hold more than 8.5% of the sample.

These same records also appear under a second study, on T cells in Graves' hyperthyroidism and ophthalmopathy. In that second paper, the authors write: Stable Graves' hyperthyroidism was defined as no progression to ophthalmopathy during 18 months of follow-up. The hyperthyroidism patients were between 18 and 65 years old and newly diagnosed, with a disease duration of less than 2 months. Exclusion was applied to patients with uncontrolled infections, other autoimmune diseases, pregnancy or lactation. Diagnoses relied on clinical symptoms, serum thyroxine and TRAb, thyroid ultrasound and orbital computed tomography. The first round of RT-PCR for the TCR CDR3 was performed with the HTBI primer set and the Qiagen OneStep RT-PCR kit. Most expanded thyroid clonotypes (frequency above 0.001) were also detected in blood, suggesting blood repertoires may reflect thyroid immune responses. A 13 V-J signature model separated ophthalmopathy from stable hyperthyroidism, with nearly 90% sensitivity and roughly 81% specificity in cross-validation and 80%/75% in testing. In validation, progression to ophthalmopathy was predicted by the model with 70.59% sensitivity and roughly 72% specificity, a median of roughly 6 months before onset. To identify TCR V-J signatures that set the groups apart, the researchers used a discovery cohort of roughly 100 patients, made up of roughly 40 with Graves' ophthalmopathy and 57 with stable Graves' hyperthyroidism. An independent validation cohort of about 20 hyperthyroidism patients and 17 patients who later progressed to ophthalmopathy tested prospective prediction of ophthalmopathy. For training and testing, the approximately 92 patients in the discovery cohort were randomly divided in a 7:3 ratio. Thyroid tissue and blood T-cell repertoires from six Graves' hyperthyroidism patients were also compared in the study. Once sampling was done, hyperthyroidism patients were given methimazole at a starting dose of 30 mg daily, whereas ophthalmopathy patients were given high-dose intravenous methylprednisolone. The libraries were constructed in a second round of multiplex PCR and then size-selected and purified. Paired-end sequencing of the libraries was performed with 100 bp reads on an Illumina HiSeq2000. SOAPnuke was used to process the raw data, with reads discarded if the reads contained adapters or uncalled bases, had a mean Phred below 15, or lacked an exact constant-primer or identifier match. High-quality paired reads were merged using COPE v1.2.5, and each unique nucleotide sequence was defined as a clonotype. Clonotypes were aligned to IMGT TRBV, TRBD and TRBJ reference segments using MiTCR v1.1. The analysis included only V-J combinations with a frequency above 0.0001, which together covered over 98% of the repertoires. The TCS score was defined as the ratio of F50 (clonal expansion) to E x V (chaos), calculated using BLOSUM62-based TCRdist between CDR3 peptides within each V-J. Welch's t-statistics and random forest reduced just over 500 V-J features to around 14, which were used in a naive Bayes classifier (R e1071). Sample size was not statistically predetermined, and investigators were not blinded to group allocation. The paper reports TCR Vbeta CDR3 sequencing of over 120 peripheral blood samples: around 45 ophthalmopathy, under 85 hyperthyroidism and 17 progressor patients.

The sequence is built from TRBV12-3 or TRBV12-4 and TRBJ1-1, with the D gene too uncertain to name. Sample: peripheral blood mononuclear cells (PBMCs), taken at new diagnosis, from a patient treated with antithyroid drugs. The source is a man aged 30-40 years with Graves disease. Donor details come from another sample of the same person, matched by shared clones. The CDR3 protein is CASSSQENTEAFF. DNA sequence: TGTGCCAGCAGTTCTCAAGAAAACACTGAAGCTTTCTTT.